This T cell receptor (beta chain) came from a study of tumor-infiltrating lymphocytes in primary liver carcinoma. The wider study: Staging placed the tumors at T1-T3 N0M0, and they measured roughly 4.2 to 11 cm across. Whole-study findings and limits: Compared with blood, tumor repertoires held significantly more in their top 250 clones.

Reverse transcription of roughly 480 ng total RNA with a constant-region primer produced TCR beta cDNA. TCR beta libraries came from three nested multiplex PCR rounds using slightly modified ARM-PCR. It was with TRBV1-TRBV30 forward primers and a C-beta reverse primer that the first two PCR rounds were run, at roughly 10 cycles each. A single record per CDR3 protein comes from TCRdb applying MiXCR to the multiplex PCR reads. The sample lists 40,000 to 60,000 distinct CDR3 sequences; about 68% were seen once. The V end lost 8 bases, the J end lost 2 bases, and 9 bases lay between the germline ends. The germline gives CDR1 SGHAT, CDR2 FQNNGV. The CDR3 extends over 12 amino acids. From roughly 21-30 mg of unsorted bulk tissue, DNA and RNA were co-extracted together. Surgical resection was used to treat these primary liver carcinoma patients. This clonotype appeared a few times. Its antigen is not identified.

The source is a man aged 35-49 years with primary liver carcinoma and hepatitis B virus infection. Material for sequencing was liver tumor tissue from sampling region 3. Subset given: tumor region T3, left-lateral pole. V usage is TRBV11-2 and J usage is TRBJ1-2; weak D call: TRBD1 (5 bases). CDR3 protein: CASLEGNYGYTF. In nucleotides, the CDR3 is TGTGCCAGCTTAGAGGGGAACTATGGCTACACCTTC.